The text below deals with one T cell receptor beta chain. What it binds is unknown. A second roughly 7 to 12 cycle PCR used barcoded and J-beta primers. Researchers report that a template-switch adaptor with 12 random nucleotides tagged each cDNA molecule. In TCRdb, the 5' RACE reads were re-called with MiXCR into one record per CDR3 protein. The profile covers 1.5 million to 2 million distinct CDR3 sequences, with over 25% appearing a single time and 7.7% taken by the ten largest. The length of the CDR3 is 16 residues. Germline values: CDR1 LGHNT, CDR2 FRNRAP. Trimming removed 3 bases from V and 4 bases from J; junction bases left unmatched: 7. The donors, aged 6 to 90, were healthy Caucasians from Russia. This sample was taken from a study of blood T cells in healthy people across ages. Study-level points and caveats: Unknown CMV status may confound age-related changes in expanded clones.

This clonotype originated in a woman aged 25 to 39 in good health. The sequencing input was blood. V usage is TRBV12-5 and J usage is TRBJ1-5, with 9 positions matching TRBD1. The CDR3 loop is CASGLASGTGNQPQHF. The CDR3 DNA sequence: TGTGCTAGTGGTTTAGCCTCCGGGACAGGGAATCAGCCCCAGCATTTT.